A selection of T cell receptor beta chains follows, all from one sample in a study of blood T cell repertoires in COVID-19. The protocol was immunoSEQ multiplex PCR, while the TCRdb copy is restricted to in-frame clones and leaves out a portion. The data contain approximately 200,000 clones, nearly 90% of them singletons. The sample taken for sequencing was PBMCs or T cells enriched from blood (not recorded which). These receptors were obtained from a woman aged 40 to 50 with acute COVID-19. Both conserved end residues are part of each CDR3. A D gene is named only where the DNA matches it firmly. The listing skips clone size in some rows; elsewhere it reads once, few, many or a size class.

TRBJ2-1,.,TRBV5-1,once,CASSLEGVEQFF,TGCGCCAGCAGCTTGGAGGGGGTTGAGCAGTTCTTC
TRBJ1-5,.,TRBV19,.,CASGGGAYSNQPQHF,TGTGCCAGTGGTGGGGGGGCATATAGCAATCAGCCCCAGCATTTT
TRBJ1-1,TRBD1,TRBV18,.,CASSTQGANTEAFF,TGTGCCAGCTCAACACAGGGGGCCAACACTGAAGCTTTCTTT
TRBJ2-5,TRBD1,TRBV24-1,.,CATSDPGQGKTQYF,TGTGCCACCAGTGACCCGGGACAGGGAAAGACCCAGTACTTC
TRBJ2-5,.,TRBV6-5,.,CASRATGIEGETQYF,TGTGCCAGCAGGGCAACCGGGATTGAGGGAGAGACCCAGTACTTC
TRBJ1-2,TRBD1,TRBV28,.,CASSMTGGANYGYTF,TGTGCCAGCAGTATGACAGGGGGAGCTAACTATGGCTACACCTTC
TRBJ2-7,.,TRBV6-5,.,CASRTAGVTYEQYF,TGTGCCAGCAGGACAGCGGGTGTTACCTACGAGCAGTACTTC
TRBJ2-7,TRBD1,TRBV30,.,CAWGTGVDGLEQYF,TGTGCCTGGGGGACAGGGGTAGATGGTTTGGAGCAGTACTTC
TRBJ2-1,TRBD2,TRBV7-2,.,CASSHRGGRVDEQFF,TGTGCCAGCAGCCATCGGGGGGGCCGCGTCGATGAGCAGTTCTTC
TRBJ1-1,.,TRBV21-1,.,CASSETGGNTEAFF,TGTGCCAGCAGCGAGACAGGGGGGAACACTGAAGCTTTCTTT
TRBJ1-1,.,TRBV28,.,CASSLQGRKGTEAFF,TGTGCCAGCAGTTTACAGGGTAGGAAGGGCACTGAAGCTTTCTTT
TRBJ2-5,TRBD2,TRBV7-2,.,CASSPTPRGGRETQYF,TGTGCCAGCAGCCCCACCCCGCGGGGGGGCCGAGAGACCCAGTACTTC
TRBJ1-4,TRBD1,TRBV4-1,.,CASSQDRFGLGQGDEKLFF,TGCGCCAGCAGCCAAGATCGGTTCGGTTTAGGACAGGGGGATGAAAAACTGTTTTTT
TRBJ2-3,TRBD2,TRBV27,.,CASRALAGFTDTQYF,TGTGCCAGTCGGGCTCTAGCGGGGTTCACAGATACGCAGTATTTT
TRBJ1-1,TRBD1,TRBV19,.,CASSHRRQGNTEAFF,TGTGCCAGTAGTCACCGAAGACAGGGGAACACTGAAGCTTTCTTT
TRBJ2-3,TRBD2,TRBV2,.,CANSRHVILAGGLDTQYF,TGTGCCAACTCGCGCCATGTTATACTAGCGGGAGGCCTCGATACGCAGTATTTT
TRBJ1-5,TRBD1,TRBV7-2,.,CASSSRQGGINQPQHF,TGTGCCAGCAGCTCTAGACAGGGAGGAATCAATCAGCCCCAGCATTTT
TRBJ2-7,TRBD2,TRBV11-2,once,CASSLGPSGAYEQYF,TGTGCCAGCAGCTTGGGGCCCAGCGGGGCCTACGAGCAGTACTTC
TRBJ2-2,.,TRBV19,.,CASSHQTGNTGELFF,TGTGCCAGTAGTCATCAGACAGGGAACACCGGGGAGCTGTTTTTT
TRBJ2-1,TRBD1,TRBV2,once,CASSRDRGNEQFF,TGTGCCAGCAGCCGGGACAGGGGTAATGAGCAGTTCTTC
TRBJ2-5,TRBD2,TRBV29-1,.,CSVGPSGQETQYF,TGCAGCGTTGGGCCTAGCGGACAAGAGACCCAGTACTTC
TRBJ2-7,TRBD2,TRBV6-1,once,CASSEALSLAGGYYEQYF,TGTGCCAGCAGTGAAGCGCTCTCCCTAGCGGGGGGATACTACGAGCAGTACTTC
TRBJ1-3,TRBD1,TRBV5-1,.,CASSLGVGQGAFGNTIYF,TGCGCCAGCAGTCTAGGGGTGGGACAGGGGGCTTTTGGAAACACCATATATTTT
TRBJ2-7,TRBD2,TRBV5-8,.,CASSLRDRGERSSYEQYF,TGTGCCAGCAGCTTACGGGATCGGGGGGAGAGGAGCTCCTACGAGCAGTACTTC
TRBJ2-7,.,TRBV10-3,.,CAISEPAQSYEQYF,TGTGCCATCAGTGAGCCGGCACAGTCTTACGAGCAGTACTTC
TRBJ2-5,.,TRBV5-6,.,CASSFRFTTADRDQETQYF,TGTGCCAGCAGCTTCAGGTTTACGACGGCCGACCGAGACCAAGAGACCCAGTACTTC
TRBJ2-2,.,TRBV19,many,CASSRGRGSTGELFF,TGTGCCAGTAGCAGGGGGCGGGGGAGCACCGGGGAGCTGTTTTTT
TRBJ2-1,TRBD1,TRBV12-5,.,CASGSSDRGPYNEQFF,TGTGCTAGTGGTTCGAGTGACAGGGGACCCTACAATGAGCAGTTCTTC
TRBJ1-2,TRBD1,TRBV3-1/TRBV3-2,once,CASSQAGQPFGYTF,TGTGCCAGCAGCCAAGCGGGACAGCCCTTTGGCTACACCTTC
TRBJ2-2,TRBD1,TRBV2,.,CASGTGGPGELFF,TGTGCCAGCGGGACAGGGGGCCCCGGGGAGCTGTTTTTT
TRBJ2-5,TRBD2,TRBV6-5,.,CASYNSGSRQETQYF,TGTGCCAGTTATAATAGCGGGAGTCGCCAAGAGACCCAGTACTTC
TRBJ1-1,.,TRBV6-5,.,CASSYSSRGNTEAFF,TGTGCCAGCAGTTACTCGAGTAGGGGGAACACTGAAGCTTTCTTT
TRBJ1-6,TRBD1,TRBV2,once,CASSESGQGVSPLHF,TGTGCCAGCAGTGAATCGGGGCAGGGGGTCTCACCCCTCCACTTT
TRBJ2-5,.,TRBV5-1,.,CASSVSPGTTLETQYF,TGCGCCAGCAGCGTGTCCCCCGGGACAACCCTAGAGACCCAGTACTTC
TRBJ2-2,TRBD2,TRBV5-1,.,CASSPAGVDTGELFF,TGCGCCAGCAGCCCAGCGGGAGTAGACACCGGGGAGCTGTTTTTT
TRBJ2-7,TRBD2,TRBV28,few,CASTTERGGREQYF,TGTGCCAGCACCACAGAGCGGGGGGGACGCGAGCAGTACTTC
TRBJ1-6,.,TRBV10-3,.,CAITRDFSNSPLHF,TGTGCCATCACCCGGGATTTCAGCAATTCACCCCTCCACTTT
TRBJ2-7,TRBD2,TRBV10-3,.,CAISESLSGIAYEQYF,TGTGCCATCAGTGAGTCGTTGAGCGGGATAGCCTACGAGCAGTACTTC
TRBJ1-4,.,TRBV3-1/TRBV3-2,.,CASSQDRARGEKLFF,TGTGCCAGCAGCCAAGATCGGGCGAGGGGGGAAAAACTGTTTTTT
TRBJ2-4,TRBD1,TRBV5-1,.,CASAYGDRVNIQYF,TGCGCCAGCGCCTATGGGGACAGGGTAAACATTCAGTACTTC
TRBJ1-1,TRBD1,TRBV7-2,.,CASSLGTANTEAFF,TGTGCCAGCAGCCTCGGGACAGCGAACACTGAAGCTTTCTTT
TRBJ2-3,.,TRBV28,.,CASHPPGALSTDTQYF,TGTGCCAGCCACCCCCCGGGAGCGCTGAGCACAGATACGCAGTATTTT
TRBJ1-4,.,TRBV30,.,CAWSVGGNNEKLFF,TGTGCCTGGAGTGTTGGGGGGAATAATGAAAAACTGTTTTTT
TRBJ1-5,TRBD1,TRBV19,.,CASSIPDRGNQPQHF,TGTGCCAGTAGTATTCCGGACAGGGGAAATCAGCCCCAGCATTTT
TRBJ1-1,.,TRBV12-5,.,CASGLREQNTEAFF,TGTGCTAGTGGTTTACGGGAGCAGAACACTGAAGCTTTCTTT
TRBJ1-2,.,TRBV6-5,.,CASRTLGAGGGYTF,TGTGCCAGCAGAACTTTGGGTGCGGGTGGTGGCTACACCTTC
TRBJ2-7,.,TRBV18,few,CASSPGGQTPPYEQYF,TGTGCCAGCTCACCCGGTGGGCAGACCCCTCCCTACGAGCAGTACTTC
TRBJ2-7,.,TRBV21-1,.,CASSKREVDTRSYEQYF,TGTGCCAGCAGCAAGAGGGAAGTTGACACCAGATCCTACGAGCAGTACTTC
TRBJ1-1,.,TRBV3-1/TRBV3-2,once,CASSSDWGRGKTEAFF,TGTGCCAGCAGCTCCGATTGGGGGAGGGGGAAAACTGAAGCTTTCTTT
TRBJ1-4,TRBD1,TRBV19,.,CASMNRGEGNEKLFF,TGTGCCAGTATGAACAGGGGAGAGGGGAATGAAAAACTGTTTTTT
TRBJ2-3,TRBD2,TRBV5-4,.,CASSPSGGAESDTQYF,TGTGCCAGCAGTCCTAGCGGGGGGGCCGAATCAGATACGCAGTATTTT
TRBJ2-3,TRBD2,TRBV15,.,CATSGGGGAGSDTQYF,TGTGCCACCAGCGGGGGCGGGGGGGCAGGGTCAGATACGCAGTATTTT